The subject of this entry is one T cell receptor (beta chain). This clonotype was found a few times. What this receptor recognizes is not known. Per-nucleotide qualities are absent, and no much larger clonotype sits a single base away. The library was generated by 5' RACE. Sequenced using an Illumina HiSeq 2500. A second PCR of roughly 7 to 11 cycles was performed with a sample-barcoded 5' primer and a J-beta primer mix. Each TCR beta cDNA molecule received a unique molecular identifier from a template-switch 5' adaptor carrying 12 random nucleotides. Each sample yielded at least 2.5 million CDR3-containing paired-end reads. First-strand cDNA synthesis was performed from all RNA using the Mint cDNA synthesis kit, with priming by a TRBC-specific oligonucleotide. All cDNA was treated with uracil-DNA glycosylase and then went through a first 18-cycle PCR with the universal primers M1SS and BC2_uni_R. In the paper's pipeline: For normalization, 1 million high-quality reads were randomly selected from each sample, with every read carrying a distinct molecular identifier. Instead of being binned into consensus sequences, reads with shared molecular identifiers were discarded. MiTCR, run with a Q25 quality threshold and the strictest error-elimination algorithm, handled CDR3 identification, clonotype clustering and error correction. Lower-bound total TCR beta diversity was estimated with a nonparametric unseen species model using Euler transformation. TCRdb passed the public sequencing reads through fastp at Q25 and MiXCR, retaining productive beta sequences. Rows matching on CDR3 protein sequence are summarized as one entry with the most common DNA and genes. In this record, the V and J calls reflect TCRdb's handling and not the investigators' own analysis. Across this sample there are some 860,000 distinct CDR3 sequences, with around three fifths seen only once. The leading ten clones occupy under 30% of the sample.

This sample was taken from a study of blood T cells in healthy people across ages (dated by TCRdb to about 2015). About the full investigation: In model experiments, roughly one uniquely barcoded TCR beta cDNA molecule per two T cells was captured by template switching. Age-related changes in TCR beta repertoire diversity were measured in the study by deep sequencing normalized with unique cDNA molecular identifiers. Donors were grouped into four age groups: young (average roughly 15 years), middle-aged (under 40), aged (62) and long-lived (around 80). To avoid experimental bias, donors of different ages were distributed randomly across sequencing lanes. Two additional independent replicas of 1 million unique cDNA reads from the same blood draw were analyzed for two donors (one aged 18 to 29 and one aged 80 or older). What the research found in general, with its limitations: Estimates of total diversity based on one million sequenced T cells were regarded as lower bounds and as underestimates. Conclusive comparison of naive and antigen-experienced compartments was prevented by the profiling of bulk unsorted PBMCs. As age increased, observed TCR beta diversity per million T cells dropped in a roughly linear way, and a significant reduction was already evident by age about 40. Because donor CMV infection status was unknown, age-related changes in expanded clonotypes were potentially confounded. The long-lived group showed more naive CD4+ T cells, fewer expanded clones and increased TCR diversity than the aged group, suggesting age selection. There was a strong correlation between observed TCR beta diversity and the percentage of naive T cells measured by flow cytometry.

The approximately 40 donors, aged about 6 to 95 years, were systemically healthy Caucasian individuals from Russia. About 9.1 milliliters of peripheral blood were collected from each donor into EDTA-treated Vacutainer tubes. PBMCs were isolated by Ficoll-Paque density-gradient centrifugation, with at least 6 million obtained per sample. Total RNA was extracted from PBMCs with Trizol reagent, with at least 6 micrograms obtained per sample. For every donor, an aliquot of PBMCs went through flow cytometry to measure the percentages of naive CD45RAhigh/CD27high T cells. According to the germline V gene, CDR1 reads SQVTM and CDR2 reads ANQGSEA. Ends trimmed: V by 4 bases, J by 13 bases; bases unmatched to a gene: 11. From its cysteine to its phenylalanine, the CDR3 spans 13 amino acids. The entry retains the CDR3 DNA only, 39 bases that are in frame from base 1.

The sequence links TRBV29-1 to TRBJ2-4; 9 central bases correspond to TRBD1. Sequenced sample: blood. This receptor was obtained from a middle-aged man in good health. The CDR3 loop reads CSVVRDRVMGQYF. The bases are TGCAGCGTTGTGAGGGACAGGGTTATGGGGCAGTACTTC.